This entry describes one T cell receptor (beta chain). As yet, its antigen is unknown. This sample is part of a study of graft-versus-host responses after intestinal transplantation. Study at large: Among the recipients, all got anti-thymocyte globulin induction and then tacrolimus and steroids for about 3 years. Points from the study as a whole: High graft-versus-host to host-versus-graft T cell clonal ratios marked allografts of patients with graft-donor macrochimerism. GvH clones occurred in recipient marrow; some first appeared in ileum or blood.

The data were produced by immunoSEQ multiplex PCR, yet TCRdb's version contains in-frame clones alone and is incomplete. The data show approximately 100,000 clones, 93% seen once. Trimming at V came to 8 bases and at J to 0 bases, leaving 1 base not matched to a gene. The CDR3 is 13 amino acids. Germline-derived CDR1 and CDR2 are LNHDA and SQIVND (reference sequence). The chain uses TRBV19 and TRBJ2-7; 10 bases agree with TRBD1. The source was unstimulated CD8+ T cells sorted from spleen or lymph node cells, collected before intestinal transplant. The receptor's source is a human donor who received an intestinal transplant. The CDR3 loop is CASGTGDSYEQYF. The CDR3 bases are TGTGCCAGTGGGACAGGGGACTCCTACGAGCAGTACTTC. The variable domain in full, completed from reference TRBV19 and TRBJ2-7, reads DGGITQSPKYLFRKEGQNVTLSCEQNLNHDAMYWYRQDPGQGLRLIYYSQIVNDFQKGDIAEGYSVSREKKESFPLTVTSAQKNPTAFYLCASGTGDSYEQYFGPGTRLTVT.